This TCR beta chain originates from a study of cytomegalovirus exposure and HLA in healthy donors. General study points: In a later analysis, first-cohort TCR clusters were found to tend to co-occur in the approximately 120 validation repertoires.

As to this clone: Its antigen is unknown.

Only in-frame clones appear in the TCRdb table, and some are missing; sequencing was by immunoSEQ multiplex PCR. The table shows about 56,000 clones, with roughly 92% occurring only once. CDR1 MNHNS and CDR2 SASEGT come from the germline V gene. The CDR3 sequence is 13 residues long. The V gene end was trimmed by 9 bases and the J gene end by 5 bases; junction bases not matched to a gene: 4. The validation cohort, a group of under 150 subjects, included the donors and was separate from the roughly 720-subject first cohort. This chain links TRBV6-1 with TRBJ2-7; 13 bases agree with TRBD2. The receptor was derived from a man aged 18 to 29 in good health and CMV-seronegative. Sample: PBMCs. The CDR3 nucleotides are TGTGCCAGTGGACTAGCGGGAGTACACGAGCAGTACTTC. This gives the protein CASGLAGVHEQYF.